The 28 T cell receptor beta chains presented below share a single source sample, sequenced in a study of identical twins. TCRdb re-analysed the 5' RACE reads in MiXCR, keeping a single row per CDR3 protein. This table has hundreds of thousands of distinct CDR3 sequences, roughly 18% appearing once. The same sample was also studied in work on T cells expressing NK-cell markers.

The specimen sequenced was PBMCs. The receptors derive from a woman between 18 and 29 years old in good health.

A few counts support this clonotype. The V call is TRBV20-1, the J call TRBJ1-2; D might be TRBD1 (5 bases). Trimming left V 5 bases short and J 4 bases short, with 14 bases between. Germline V CDR1 and CDR2: DFQATT, SNEGSKA (reference sequence). The CDR3 is 13 residues long. The CDR3 DNA reads as TGCAGTGCTCCGACAGAGGTGGTCTATGGCTACACCTTC. Protein: CSAPTEVVYGYTF.

The J gene is TRBJ2-1, the V gene TRBV20-1; D unclear. Per germline, CDR1 DFQATT and CDR2 SNEGSKA (reference sequence). V was shortened by 5 bases and J by 3 bases, with 11 bases between the two germline ends. There are 13 residues in the CDR3. The CDR3 sequence is CSAPHHLYNEQFF. In DNA form, the CDR3 reads TGCAGTGCTCCCCACCACCTCTACAATGAGCAGTTCTTC.

There are many counts of this clonotype. The V and J genes are TRBV12-3 or TRBV12-4 and TRBJ1-5; D is possibly TRBD1 (6 bases). The V and J ends lost 2 bases and 3 bases respectively, with 14 bases between them. This CDR3 has 16 amino acids. The chain's CDR3 is CASSLYGGGVNQPQHF. The CDR3 bases are TGTGCCAGCAGTTTATATGGAGGGGGGGTCAATCAGCCCCAGCATTTT.

A few counts support this clonotype. The chain recombines TRBV27 with TRBJ2-2, with TRBD2 identical over 13 bases. Germline CDR1 MNHEY, CDR2 SMNVEV (reference sequence). Losses at the gene ends were 5 bases for V and 2 bases for J; bases not matched to a gene: 8. This CDR3 has 18 amino acids. CDR3: CASSAPGLAGQNTGELFF. Here the CDR3 DNA reads TGTGCCAGCAGTGCGCCGGGACTAGCGGGACAAAACACCGGGGAGCTGTTTTTT.

This sequence joins TRBV5-5 and TRBJ1-1, with D hard to call. This CDR3 contains 15 residues. Trimming cost V 0 bases and J 0 bases, with 9 bases left between them. Germline V CDR1 and CDR2: SGHKS, YYEKEE (reference sequence). CDR3 protein: CASSLGAIMNTEAFF. CDR3 nucleotide sequence: TGTGCCAGCAGCTTGGGAGCAATTATGAACACTGAAGCTTTCTTT. Based on the CDR3 plus reference TRBV5-5 and TRBJ1-1, the full variable domain is DAGVTQSPTHLIKTRGQQVTLRCSPISGHKSVSWYQQVLGQGPQFIFQYYEKEERGRGNFPDRFSARQFPNYSSELNVNALLLGDSALYLCASSLGAIMNTEAFFGQGTRLTVV.

V usage is TRBV7-9 and J usage is TRBJ1-2; 8 positions agree with TRBD1. The CDR3 sequence is 13 residues long. Germline CDR1 and CDR2: SEHNR and FQNEAQ (reference sequence). Unmatched junction bases numbered 3, after V lost 1 base and J lost 8 bases. The CDR3 is CASSLGGQVGYTF. CDR3 bases: TGTGCCAGCAGCTTAGGGGGACAGGTGGGCTACACCTTC.

The chain combines TRBV7-2 with TRBJ2-5; a weak D match, TRBD2 (5 bases). The CDR3 extends over 14 amino acids. V dropped 2 bases and J dropped 5 bases, with 12 bases sitting between them. Per germline, CDR1 SGHTA and CDR2 FQGNSA. Here the CDR3 DNA reads TGTGCCAGCAGCTTAAGAGTGACGGGGGAGACCCAGTACTTC. This encodes CASSLRVTGETQYF.

This clonotype was seen a few times. V and J are TRBV11-2 and TRBJ2-5; 7 bases align to TRBD1. CDR3 length: 14 amino acids. V shed 5 bases, J shed 5 bases, and the junction held 8 bases outside the gene matches. Germline CDR1 is SGHAT and CDR2 is FQNNGV. In DNA form, the CDR3 reads TGTGCCAGCAGCCAACGACAGGGAAGGGAGACCCAGTACTTC. As protein: CASSQRQGRETQYF.

The chain joins TRBV20-1 to TRBJ2-5; 8 nucleotides match TRBD1. Germline-derived CDR1 and CDR2 are DFQATT and SNEGSKA (reference sequence). J was trimmed by 1 base and V by 4 bases; bases with no gene match: 2. The CDR3 spans 13 residues. CDR3 in DNA: TGCAGTGCTACGGACAGGGCCCAAGAGACCCAGTACTTC. It codes for CSATDRAQETQYF.

This clonotype was recorded at least ten times. At one boundary the junction diverges from the germline segment, which might be a read error. This chain joins TRBV5-1 and TRBJ2-5; 10 bases match TRBD2. Germline loops: CDR1 SGHRS, CDR2 YFSETQ. The CDR3 spans 16 residues. The CDR3 coding sequence is TGTGCCAGCAGCTTAGGGCTAGCGGGGGCGGGAGAGACCCAGTACTTC. It yields the protein CASSLGLAGAGETQYF.

For the CDR3, the DNA is TGTGCCACCAATCCCACCGGGACAGGGTCCGATACGCAGTATTTT. Amino acid sequence: CATNPTGTGSDTQYF. The rearrangement links TRBV24-1 to TRBJ2-3, with 9 bases fitting TRBD1. V dropped 8 bases and J dropped 6; count of bases not matched to a gene: 11. The CDR3 spans 15 residues. Germline V CDR1 and CDR2: KGHDR, SFDVKD.

This chain joins TRBV7-8 and TRBJ2-5; D not resolved. Germline assignment: CDR1 SGHVS and CDR2 FQNEAQ. The CDR3 length is 14 residues. Trimming left V 1 base short and J 4 bases short, with 10 bases between. The CDR3 reads CASSLGMESETQYF. The CDR3 DNA reads as TGTGCCAGCAGCTTAGGAATGGAATCAGAGACCCAGTACTTC.

This clonotype has more than one count but fewer than ten. The chain employs TRBV12-3 or TRBV12-4 and TRBJ2-7; no reliable D call. The CDR3 runs 13 residues. V shed 6 bases and J shed 3 bases, with 12 bases lying between them. CDR3 region: CASSPTDYYEQYF. The CDR3 nucleotides are TGTGCCAGCAGCCCAACCGATTACTACGAGCAGTACTTC.

The CDR3: CASGRSGIYEQYF. CDR3 DNA sequence: TGTGCCAGCGGACGATCGGGGATTTACGAGCAGTACTTC. The chain recombines TRBV21-1 with TRBJ2-7; the table's D call of TRBD2 was not tested on the DNA. TRBV21-1 is classified as a pseudogene. The CDR3 is made up of 13 amino acids.

There are a few counts of this clonotype. The chain couples TRBV12-3 or TRBV12-4 to TRBJ1-2; the D is unclear. V was pared by 6 bases and J by 8 bases, with 13 bases between. This CDR3 region has 12 residues. The CDR3, as DNA: TGTGCCAGCAGCGTCCGGTCGGGGGGCTACACCTTC. Encoded protein: CASSVRSGGYTF.

The chain uses TRBV23-1 and TRBJ2-1; D uncertain. TRBV23-1 is an open reading frame, and its role is uncertain. The V gene lost 4 bases and the J gene lost 10 bases, with 5 bases spanning the gap. The length of the CDR3 is 10 residues. The CDR3: CASSLAEQFF. The CDR3 DNA sequence: TGCGCCAGCAGTCTGGCAGAGCAGTTCTTC.

CDR3: CSVLATGANVLTF. The CDR3 DNA reads as TGCAGCGTTTTGGCAACTGGGGCCAACGTCCTGACTTTC. This rearrangement joins TRBV29-1 to TRBJ2-6; D is ambiguous. In germline, CDR1 is SQVTM, CDR2 ANQGSEA. This CDR3 contains 13 residues. V dropped 5 bases and J dropped 2 bases, with 7 bases sitting between them.

This clonotype was seen a handful of times. The chain joins TRBV20-1 to TRBJ2-5; D remains unclear. The ends were cut back, 7 bases at V and 1 base at J, with 7 bases in the middle. The CDR3 is 11 amino acids. The germline gives CDR1 DFQATT, CDR2 SNEGSKA (reference sequence). CDR3 DNA sequence: TGCAGTGTAGGCCCCCAAGAGACCCAGTACTTC. This gives the protein CSVGPQETQYF.

The CDR3 sequence is CASSVDLAWQGPRGETQYF. The CDR3 DNA follows: TGCGCCAGCAGCGTGGACTTGGCGTGGCAGGGACCAAGGGGGGAGACCCAGTACTTC. V gene TRBV5-1 combines with J gene TRBJ2-5, with D tentatively TRBD1 (6 bases). The germline V gene encodes CDR1 SGHRS and CDR2 YFSETQ. The CDR3 contains 19 residues. Trimming stripped 4 bases from V and 5 bases from J, with 30 bases between.

The chain couples TRBV10-3 to TRBJ1-1; possible D gene TRBD1, 5 bases. The germline V gene encodes CDR1 ENHRY and CDR2 SYGVKD. With 8 bases removed from V and 4 bases from J, the gap between germline ends came to 11 bases. The CDR3 is 12 residues long. CDR3 residues: CAIQRGVTEAFF. CDR3 nucleotide sequence: TGTGCCATCCAGCGGGGGGTCACTGAAGCTTTCTTT.

The genes are TRBV7-2 and TRBJ1-4; a possible D gene is TRBD1 (5 bases). The CDR3 spans 13 residues. V was cut by 5 bases and J by 4 bases, with 8 bases left in between. The germline gives CDR1 SGHTA, CDR2 FQGNSA. This CDR3 reads CASSGRVNEKLFF. The CDR3 region has the DNA TGTGCCAGCAGCGGCAGGGTTAATGAAAAACTGTTTTTT.

This clonotype was seen more than once but under ten times. This chain uses TRBV11-2 with TRBJ2-3, with TRBD2 identical over 8 bases. V dropped 4 bases and J dropped 3; count of bases not matched to a gene: 15. The CDR3 has 18 amino acids. Germline V gene lookup returns CDR1 SGHAT and CDR2 FQNNGV. The CDR3 bases are TGTGCCAGCAGCTCCCGCCTAGCGGGCCCCGGGGGAACAGATACGCAGTATTTT. Translating gives CASSSRLAGPGGTDTQYF.

V gene TRBV7-9 combines with J gene TRBJ2-5; 8 bases align to TRBD2. Trimming cost V 1 base and J 4 bases; bases outside gene matches: 8. The CDR3 length is 16 residues. CDR1 SEHNR and CDR2 FQNEAQ come from the germline V gene (reference sequence). CDR3 region: CASSLEFALAGETQYF. CDR3 nucleotide sequence: TGTGCCAGCAGCTTAGAGTTCGCGCTAGCGGGAGAGACCCAGTACTTC.

This chain uses TRBV10-1 with TRBJ2-1; D is perhaps TRBD2 (5 bases). Trimming took 6 bases from V and 8 from J, leaving 14 bases between them. The CDR3 runs 13 residues. The germline gives CDR1 WNHNN, CDR2 SYGVQD (reference sequence). DNA of the CDR3: TGCGCCAGCAGCCCACGGGGTCGGGATGAGCAGTTCTTC. Its translation: CASSPRGRDEQFF.

The genes are TRBV3-1 and TRBJ2-3; a possible D gene is TRBD1 (5 bases). Trimming stripped 0 bases from V and 4 bases from J, with 14 bases between. From germline, CDR1 is LGHDT and CDR2 YNNKEL (reference sequence). CDR3 length: 16 residues. CDR3: CASSQDPVRAADTQYF. Here the CDR3 DNA reads TGTGCCAGCAGCCAAGATCCTGTCAGGGCGGCAGATACGCAGTATTTT.

The J gene is TRBJ2-7, the V gene TRBV5-1, with 11 bases fitting TRBD1. V gave up 6 bases and J gave up 7 bases; unmatched junction bases: 9. CDR3 length equals 14 residues. The germline V gene encodes CDR1 SGHRS and CDR2 YFSETQ. CDR3 sequence (DNA): TGCGCCAGCATCCGGGACAGGGGGTCCTCGGAGCAGTACTTC. Amino acids: CASIRDRGSSEQYF.

This clonotype has only a few counts. In nucleotides, the CDR3 is TGTGCCATCAGTGGAGACGGCCTCACTGAAGCTTTCTTT. Residues: CAISGDGLTEAFF. The genes are TRBV10-3 and TRBJ1-1, with D hard to call. V was pared by 4 bases and J by 4 bases, with 10 bases between. Germline V lookup: CDR1 ENHRY, CDR2 SYGVKD. CDR3 length: 13 amino acids.

In this sample, this clonotype turned up a few times. CDR3 bases: TGTGCCAGCGAAGGGGCCGAAGCCAACGTCCTGACTTTC. Encoded protein: CASEGAEANVLTF. This chain connects TRBV12-3 or TRBV12-4 to TRBJ2-6; D might be TRBD1 (5 bases). CDR3 length: 13 amino acids. The V end lost 8 bases, the J end lost 7 bases, and 12 bases lay between the germline ends.